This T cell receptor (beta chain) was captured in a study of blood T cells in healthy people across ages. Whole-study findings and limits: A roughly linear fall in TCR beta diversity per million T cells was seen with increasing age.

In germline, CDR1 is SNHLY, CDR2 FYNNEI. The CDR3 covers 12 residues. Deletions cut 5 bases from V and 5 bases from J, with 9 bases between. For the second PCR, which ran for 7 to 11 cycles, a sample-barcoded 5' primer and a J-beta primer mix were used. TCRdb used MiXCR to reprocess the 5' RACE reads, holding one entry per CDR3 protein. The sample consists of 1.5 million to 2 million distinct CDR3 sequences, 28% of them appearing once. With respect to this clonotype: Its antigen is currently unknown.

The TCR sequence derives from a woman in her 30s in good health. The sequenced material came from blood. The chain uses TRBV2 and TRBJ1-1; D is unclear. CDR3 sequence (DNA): TGTGCCAGCAGTTACGACAAGACTGAAGCTTTCTTT. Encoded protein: CASSYDKTEAFF.